This T cell receptor beta chain came from a study of beta chain features in type 1 diabetes. Germline assignment: CDR1 MNHEY and CDR2 SMNVEV (reference sequence). Trimming stripped 7 bases from V and 4 bases from J, with 14 bases between. CDR3 length: 15 residues. Per donor, one heparinised blood draw averaged about 110 mL. In regard to this clone: Antigen: not known.

Findings and caveats of the study: Researchers reported that naive, central memory and Treg TCRB repertoires appeared more similar in patients than in healthy donors. Moderately but significantly shorter TCRB CDR3s were found in Type 1 diabetes patients in all four CD4+ subsets.

TCRB transcripts that were expressed got sequenced, as all of the isolated RNA had been reverse transcribed. Naive, central memory and regulatory T cell samples averaged roughly 3.6 million immunoSEQ reads each. Repertoires were generated with immunoSEQ multiplex PCR, while TCRdb's copy carries only in-frame clones and drops some. The sample consists of 310,000 or so clones, roughly a tenth of them appearing once. The J gene is TRBJ2-6, the V gene TRBV27; TRBD1 is a possible D gene (6 bases). The sequenced sample was central memory CD4+ T cells from blood. This TCR came from a man under 40 with type 1 diabetes. CDR3 nucleotides: TGTGCCAGCACCCCACGGACAGCAGGGGCCAACGTCCTGACTTTC. Protein: CASTPRTAGANVLTF.